These T cell receptor beta chains were read from a single sample in a study of blood T cell repertoires in COVID-19. Using immunoSEQ multiplex PCR, the repertoire was profiled, and TCRdb retains in-frame clones only, with some absent. The table includes about 150,000 clones, 84% detected once. The sample taken for sequencing was peripheral blood. The origin of the receptors is a woman between 50 and 59 years old in a cohort sampled during active or convalescent COVID-19. Each CDR3 is given with its conserved first and last residue. The order of the fields is J gene, clone size, D gene, V gene, CDR3 DNA, CDR3 protein. A D gene is named only where the DNA matches it firmly. Rows give clone size only sometimes, using once, few, many, or a class for an expanded clone.

j_gene: TRBJ2-4; abundance: once; d_gene: TRBD1; v_gene: TRBV7-9; CDR3nt: TGTGCCAGCAGGGGATCGGACAGGGGAGGGAAAAACATTCAGTACTTC; CDR3aa: CASRGSDRGGKNIQYF
j_gene: TRBJ1-5; abundance: NA; d_gene: TRBD1; v_gene: TRBV6-5; CDR3nt: TGTGCCAGCAGTACGGGACAGGGGGCCAATCAGCCCCAGCATTTT; CDR3aa: CASSTGQGANQPQHF
j_gene: TRBJ1-1; abundance: NA; d_gene: NA; v_gene: TRBV6-5; CDR3nt: TGTGCCAGCAGTTCCGGGACTCTGGCTTTCTTT; CDR3aa: CASSSGTLAFF
j_gene: TRBJ1-3; abundance: few; d_gene: NA; v_gene: TRBV5-1; CDR3nt: TGCGCCAGCAGCTTGGGCTCGGGAATAGGAAACACCATATATTTT; CDR3aa: CASSLGSGIGNTIYF
j_gene: TRBJ2-1; abundance: NA; d_gene: NA; v_gene: TRBV20-1; CDR3nt: TGCAGCCGCGTCCGCGCCAATGAGCAGTTCTTC; CDR3aa: CSRVRANEQFF
j_gene: TRBJ2-7; abundance: NA; d_gene: NA; v_gene: TRBV3-1/TRBV3-2; CDR3nt: TGTGCCAGCAGCCCTCGGGCTCTAGGGGGCGAGCAGTACTTC; CDR3aa: CASSPRALGGEQYF
j_gene: TRBJ1-5; abundance: NA; d_gene: NA; v_gene: TRBV5-3; CDR3nt: TGTGCCAGACCACTTAAAAAAGGGGATAGCAATCAGCCCCAGCATTTT; CDR3aa: CARPLKKGDSNQPQHF
j_gene: TRBJ1-2; abundance: NA; d_gene: TRBD1; v_gene: TRBV29-1; CDR3nt: TGCAGCGTTGTGGGCAGGGGGTCTGACTATGGCTACACCTTC; CDR3aa: CSVVGRGSDYGYTF
j_gene: TRBJ1-1; abundance: NA; d_gene: TRBD1; v_gene: TRBV6-2/TRBV6-3; CDR3nt: TGTGCCAGCAGCAGACAGGGTCGAGCTTTCTTT; CDR3aa: CASSRQGRAFF
j_gene: TRBJ2-1; abundance: once; d_gene: NA; v_gene: TRBV24-1; CDR3nt: TGTGCCACCAGTGATTTACCGAGGACAGGGGGAAGGACTAGCGTATCCTACAATGAGCAGTTCTTC; CDR3aa: CATSDLPRTGGRTSVSYNEQFF
j_gene: TRBJ2-5; abundance: NA; d_gene: TRBD2; v_gene: TRBV7-2; CDR3nt: TGTGCCAGCAGCTTAGGAGCTTTGGGGCTAGCGGGGTTCCAAGAGACCCAGTACTTC; CDR3aa: CASSLGALGLAGFQETQYF
j_gene: TRBJ1-2; abundance: NA; d_gene: TRBD1; v_gene: TRBV5-4; CDR3nt: TGTGCCAGCAGCTTACGGGACAGGGACTATGGCTACACCTTC; CDR3aa: CASSLRDRDYGYTF
j_gene: TRBJ1-5; abundance: NA; d_gene: NA; v_gene: TRBV18; CDR3nt: TGTGCCAGCTCACCACCGGGGGGTATTTATCAGCCCCAGCATTTT; CDR3aa: CASSPPGGIYQPQHF
j_gene: TRBJ1-5; abundance: NA; d_gene: TRBD1; v_gene: TRBV18; CDR3nt: TGTGCCAGCTCGGGTGGGACAGATCAGCCCCAGCATTTT; CDR3aa: CASSGGTDQPQHF
j_gene: TRBJ1-1; abundance: NA; d_gene: TRBD1; v_gene: TRBV19; CDR3nt: TGTGCCAGTAGTCGGGACAGGGGGGTTCAAGCTTTCTTT; CDR3aa: CASSRDRGVQAFF
j_gene: TRBJ2-2; abundance: NA; d_gene: NA; v_gene: TRBV2; CDR3nt: TGTGCCAGCAAGGTGCAGGGGAGTGGGACCGGGGAGCTGTTTTTT; CDR3aa: CASKVQGSGTGELFF
j_gene: TRBJ2-5; abundance: few; d_gene: TRBD1; v_gene: TRBV3-1/TRBV3-2; CDR3nt: TGTGCCAGCAGCCAATTTGGACAGGGGGGCCAAGAGACCCAGTACTTC; CDR3aa: CASSQFGQGGQETQYF
j_gene: TRBJ1-1; abundance: NA; d_gene: TRBD1; v_gene: TRBV29-1; CDR3nt: TGCAGCGTTGACAGGGGGACTGAAGCTTTCTTT; CDR3aa: CSVDRGTEAFF
j_gene: TRBJ1-3; abundance: few; d_gene: NA; v_gene: TRBV6-6; CDR3nt: TGTGCCAGCAGTTACAACAGGGAAGGAGCTGGAAACACCATATATTTT; CDR3aa: CASSYNREGAGNTIYF
j_gene: TRBJ2-3; abundance: NA; d_gene: TRBD2; v_gene: TRBV9; CDR3nt: TGTGCCAGCAGCGTAGCTAGCGGGGGGCTTGGAGATACGCAGTATTTT; CDR3aa: CASSVASGGLGDTQYF
j_gene: TRBJ2-6; abundance: NA; d_gene: NA; v_gene: TRBV5-1; CDR3nt: TGCGCCAGCAGCCCACTAGCTGGGGCCAACGTCCTGACTTTC; CDR3aa: CASSPLAGANVLTF
j_gene: TRBJ2-1; abundance: NA; d_gene: TRBD2; v_gene: TRBV4-1; CDR3nt: TGCGCCAGCAGCCAAAGCCAGCGGGGGTTTAGTGAGCAGTTCTTC; CDR3aa: CASSQSQRGFSEQFF
j_gene: TRBJ2-1; abundance: once; d_gene: TRBD1; v_gene: TRBV10-3; CDR3nt: TGTGCCATCAGTCCACAGGGGTGGGGGCAGTTCTTC; CDR3aa: CAISPQGWGQFF
j_gene: TRBJ1-3; abundance: NA; d_gene: TRBD1; v_gene: TRBV7-2; CDR3nt: TGTGCCAGCAGCCCCGACAGGGCGAACACCATATATTTT; CDR3aa: CASSPDRANTIYF